These T cell receptor beta chains were read from a single sample in a study of graft-versus-host responses after intestinal transplantation. Their antigen targets remain unknown. Profiled with immunoSEQ multiplex PCR; TCRdb holds only in-frame clones, not every one. This repertoire shows about 100,000 clones, 80% to 95% found once; its top ten account for approximately 5.6%. The sequencing used unstimulated CD8+ T cells sorted from spleen or lymph node cells, collected before intestinal transplant. These receptors all stem from a human donor who received an intestinal transplant. Each CDR3 is given with its conserved first and last residue.

TRBV19 CASSAGTPFLHF
TRBV2 CASTSLGRGDNEQFF
TRBV6-1 CASSEPDLTGEAFF
TRBV27 CASSRGDSYEQYF
TRBV19 CASSQPGPYNEQFF
TRBV5-1 CASSYSFVAYYGYTF
TRBV4-1 CASSYSGDRTDTQYF
TRBV10-3 CAISGESRTSGRYQETQYF
TRBV10-3 CATGGPNTGELFF
TRBV9 CASSPGANVLTF
TRBV27 CASRPTGVGGAWADTQYF
TRBV30 CAWSVVGEKLFF
TRBV28 CASSLKGASYNEQFF
TRBV4-1 CASSQIYRSYEQYF
TRBV13 CASSPVGNTGELFF
TRBV6-5 CASRGSYEQYF
TRBV9 CASSSTSGTSYNEQFF
TRBV11-3 CASSVIETGGADTQYF
TRBV9 CASSGSGNEKLFF
TRBV13 CASTLGGLSEKLFF
TRBV4-1 CASSFLGPTGELFF
TRBV5-4 CASSLGSGGQGAYEQYF
TRBV2 CASSDLRRAPNTDTQYF
TRBV4-1 CASSGIGGGRNNEQFF
TRBV6-5 CASSYSGLGNTEAFF
TRBV6-6 CASSYSPGDIQYF
TRBV4-1 CASSQDSERGGREQYF
TRBV6-5 CASSYSGGSNEQFF
TRBV5-5 CASSLLGGRSQETQYF
TRBV18 CASSSSGVLQETQYF
TRBV27 CASRPGPFNEQFF
TRBV29-1 CSVHLSGRGNTIYF
TRBV7-6 CASSSVGLARRRRCVF
TRBV5-4 CASSYRLAGETQYF
TRBV25-1 CATTWTGILGNSPLHF
TRBV30 CAWSASSYEQYF
TRBV13 CASSLGTGAINTEAFF
TRBV9 CASSGQGDIQYF
TRBV5-1 CASSWAGTEAFF
TRBV6-6 CACRDSQKLFF
TRBV7-6 CASSPPGQPQHF
TRBV29-1 CSAQDPDRNEQFF
TRBV27 CASSPEIEGAYEQYF
TRBV7-6 CASSLKGDPYEQYF
TRBV27 CASSWERGSYEQYF
TRBV10-2 CASSEPTSGKVTQYF
TRBV27 CASCLVKLAGGYQETQYF
TRBV6-1 CASSPPGQGTDGYTF
TRBV4-1 CASSHRAGGLYEQYF
TRBV5-1 CASSFYVLDVFQETQYF
TRBV15 CATSNTNSYEQYF